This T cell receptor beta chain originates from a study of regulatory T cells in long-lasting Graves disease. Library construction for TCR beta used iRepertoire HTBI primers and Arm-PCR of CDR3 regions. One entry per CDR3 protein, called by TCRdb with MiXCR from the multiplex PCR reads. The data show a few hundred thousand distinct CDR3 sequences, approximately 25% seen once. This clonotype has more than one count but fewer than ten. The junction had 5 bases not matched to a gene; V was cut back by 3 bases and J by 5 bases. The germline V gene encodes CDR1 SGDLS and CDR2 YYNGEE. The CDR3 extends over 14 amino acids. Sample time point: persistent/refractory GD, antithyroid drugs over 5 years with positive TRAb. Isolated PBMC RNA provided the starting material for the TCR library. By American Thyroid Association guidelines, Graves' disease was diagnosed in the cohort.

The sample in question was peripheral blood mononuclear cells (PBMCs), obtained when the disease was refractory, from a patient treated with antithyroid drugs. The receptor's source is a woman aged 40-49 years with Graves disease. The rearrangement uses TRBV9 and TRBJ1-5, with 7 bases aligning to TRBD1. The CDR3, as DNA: TGTGCCAGCAGCGCAGGGACAGCGGATCAGCCCCAGCATTTT. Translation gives CASSAGTADQPQHF.